A single sample is the source of the 15 T cell receptor beta chains below, sequenced in a study of cytomegalovirus exposure and HLA in healthy donors. The PCR contained 60 Vbeta and 13 Jbeta primers. Only in-frame clones appear in the TCRdb table, and some are missing; sequencing was by immunoSEQ multiplex PCR. The sample includes about 160,000 clones, roughly 80% of them seen just once. Sequenced: PBMCs. These receptors came from a man aged 35 to 55 in good health and CMV-seropositive.

The sample holds one count of this clone. The chain uses TRBV19 and TRBJ2-7, with 9 nucleotides matching TRBD1. CDR3 length: 14 residues. Germline V lookup: CDR1 LNHDA, CDR2 SQIVND (reference sequence). V shed 6 bases, J shed 5 bases, and the junction held 8 bases outside the gene matches. CDR3 coding DNA: TGTGCCAGTAGCTGGGGACAGGGCTTCAACGAGCAGTACTTC. It specifies CASSWGQGFNEQYF.

This chain uses TRBV5-4 with TRBJ2-1, with D possibly TRBD2 on 7 matching bases. Between the trimmed V and J ends, which lost 3 bases and 5 bases, there was a span of 15 bases. Germline assignment: CDR1 SGHNT and CDR2 YYREEE (reference sequence). The CDR3 runs to 15 residues. CDR3 sequence (DNA): TGTGCCAGCAGCTGGGGGGGGGCGTTGAACAATGAGCAGTTCTTC. Its protein is CASSWGGALNNEQFF.

This chain uses TRBV6-5 with TRBJ2-1, with 12 positions matching TRBD2. The CDR3 runs to 14 residues. Trimming removed 5 bases from V and 12 bases from J; junction bases left unmatched: 8. CDR1 is MNHEY, CDR2 SVGAGI, per germline. The CDR3 DNA is TGTGCCAGCAGTCGGACTAGCGGGATATCCAGGCAGTTCTTC. Protein sequence: CASSRTSGISRQFF.

CDR3 coding DNA: TGTGCCACCAGCAGGGCAGGGGGGAACACCGGGGAGCTGTTTTTT. It codes for CATSRAGGNTGELFF. V gene TRBV15 combines with J gene TRBJ2-2; 7 positions match TRBD1. In germline, CDR1 is LNHNV, CDR2 YYDKDF (reference sequence). J was trimmed by 1 base and V by 3 bases; bases with no gene match: 2. The CDR3 has 15 residues.

This clone has only a few counts. The chain combines TRBV5-1 with TRBJ2-7, with TRBD1 matching over 11 bases. V was clipped by 4 bases and J by 6 bases; unmatched bases: 6. Germline CDR1 and CDR2: SGHRS and YFSETQ. The CDR3 covers 14 residues. CDR3 protein: CASSGTGGSVEQYF. CDR3 in DNA: TGCGCCAGCAGCGGGACAGGGGGATCGGTCGAGCAGTACTTC.

The rearrangement uses TRBV7-9 and TRBJ1-2; D uncertain. V was shortened by 1 base and J by 4 bases, with 4 bases between the two germline ends. Looked up from germline, CDR1 is SEHNR and CDR2 is FQNEAQ (reference sequence). The CDR3 has 12 amino acids. CDR3 sequence: CASSLDSYGYTF. The CDR3 coding sequence is TGTGCCAGCAGCTTAGACAGCTATGGCTACACCTTC.

This sequence joins TRBV2 and TRBJ2-7; TRBD1 matches 7 bases. CDR3 size: 12 residues. J was trimmed by 2 bases and V by 8 bases; bases with no gene match: 3. Germline V gene data show CDR1 as SNHLY and CDR2 as FYNNEI. CDR3 amino acids: CASLGQPYEQYF. The CDR3 DNA is TGTGCCAGCCTGGGACAGCCCTACGAGCAGTACTTC.

This clone was picked up one time. The rearrangement links TRBV30 to TRBJ1-2, with 12 positions matching TRBD1. CDR3 length: 13 amino acids. Germline V CDR1 and CDR2: GTSNPN, SVGIG (reference sequence). Germline trimming cut 3 bases from V and 4 bases from J; bases unmatched to any gene: 0. The CDR3 DNA reads TGTGCCTGGAGGGGACAGGGGGCCTATGGCTACACCTTC. Its protein is CAWRGQGAYGYTF. Looking up the rest from reference TRBV30 and TRBJ1-2 gives the full variable domain: SQTIHQWPATLVQPVGSPLSLECTVEGTSNPNLYWYRQAAGRGLQLLFYSVGIGQISSEVPQNLSASRPQDRQFILSSKKLLLSDSGFYLCAWRGQGAYGYTFGSGTRLTVV.

The rearrangement uses TRBV29-1 and TRBJ1-5, with D maybe TRBD1 (5 bases). Between the trimmed V and J ends, which lost 5 bases and 1 base, there was a span of 12 bases. CDR3 length: 14 residues. Germline V gives CDR1 SQVTM, CDR2 ANQGSEA. The CDR3 sequence: CSVRSGGSNQPQHF. CDR3 nucleotide sequence: TGCAGCGTTCGCTCGGGGGGAAGCAATCAGCCCCAGCATTTT.

The chain combines TRBV11-2 with TRBJ1-3; 10 nucleotides match TRBD1. The CDR3 covers 16 residues. Trimming at V came to 1 base and at J to 2 bases, leaving 2 bases not matched to a gene. Germline CDR1 reads SGHAT; CDR2 reads FQNNGV. The CDR3 DNA follows: TGTGCCAGCAGCTTAGTGGGGACAGGGGCTGGAAACACCATATATTTT. Amino acid sequence: CASSLVGTGAGNTIYF.

V and J are TRBV5-1 and TRBJ2-7; D perhaps matches TRBD1 (6 bases). Germline lookup yields CDR1 SGHRS and CDR2 YFSETQ. The ends were cut back, 1 base at V and 4 bases at J, with 12 bases in the middle. The CDR3 sequence is 14 residues long. The CDR3 sequence: CASSLFDRQYEQYF. As DNA, the CDR3 is TGCGCCAGCAGCTTGTTCGACAGGCAGTACGAGCAGTACTTC.

The V and J genes are TRBV4-1 and TRBJ1-6; 7 bases are a match to TRBD1. CDR1 and CDR2 (germline): MGHRA, YSYEKL. There are 13 residues in the CDR3. V lost 2 bases, J lost 9 bases, and 1 base stayed unmatched. The DNA of the CDR3 is TGCGCCAGCAGCCAAACAGGGGTTTCACCCCTCCACTTT. Protein sequence: CASSQTGVSPLHF.

The chain employs TRBV7-8 and TRBJ1-5, with a possible D match to TRBD1 (5 bases). There are 15 residues in the CDR3. Trimming removed 5 bases from V and 7 bases from J, with 18 bases in between. CDR1 and CDR2 from the germline V gene are SGHVS and FQNEAQ. This CDR3 reads CASSTLGGVGQPQHF. Here the CDR3 DNA reads TGTGCCAGCAGCACCCTGGGGGGGGTCGGGCAGCCCCAGCATTTT.

V is TRBV15 and J is TRBJ1-5; D perhaps matches TRBD1 (5 bases). The ends were cut back, 4 bases at V and 9 bases at J, with 19 bases in the middle. This CDR3 contains 15 residues. CDR1 LNHNV and CDR2 YYDKDF come from the germline V gene (reference sequence). For the CDR3, the DNA is TGTGCCACCAGCACAGGGCACTCAGGGTGGGGGCCCCAGCATTTT. Amino acid sequence: CATSTGHSGWGPQHF.

The chain uses TRBV15 and TRBJ2-1; 8 bases are shared with TRBD2. Germline V gene data show CDR1 as LNHNV and CDR2 as YYDKDF (reference sequence). The CDR3 covers 15 residues. The ends lost 1 base at V and 7 bases at J; junction bases unmatched: 6. CDR3 in DNA: TGTGCCACCAGCAGAGGGGGTAGCGGGATAAATGAGCAGTTCTTC. This codes for CATSRGGSGINEQFF. Complete variable domain (other parts from reference TRBV15 and TRBJ2-1): DAMVIQNPRYQVTQFGKPVTLSCSQTLNHNVMYWYQQKSSQAPKLLFHYYDKDFNNEADTPDNFQSRRPNTSFCFLDIRSPGLGDTAMYLCATSRGGSGINEQFFGPGTRLTVL.